These T cell receptor beta chains were read from a single sample in a study of T cells after posttransplantation cyclophosphamide. Clones were read by immunoSEQ multiplex PCR, and TCRdb kept only the in-frame ones, dropping some. The specimen gives about 38,000 clones without singletons; the ten biggest hold more than 2%. Material: PBMCs. Receptor source: a man in his fifties or sixties in good health, CMV-negative, and a related stem cell transplant donor. Both conserved end residues are part of each CDR3. D genes are given only for firm matches. Clone size appears in some rows only: once, few, many, or a class for an expanded clone.

many	TRBV11-3	TRBD2	TRBJ2-3	TGTGCCAGCAGCCTGGGACTAGCGGGGTTTGGTACGCAGTATTTT	CASSLGLAGFGTQYF
many	TRBV19	TRBD2	TRBJ2-7	TGTGCCAGTAGTATCGCGGGGGTGTACGAGCAGTACTTC	CASSIAGVYEQYF
many	TRBV18	.	TRBJ1-2	TGTGCCAGCTCACCAACGAGGCAGGGACTCTCCTATGGCTACACCTTC	CASSPTRQGLSYGYTF
many	TRBV27	.	TRBJ1-3	TGTGCCAGCAGTCCAGGGTCTCGAAACACCATATATTTT	CASSPGSRNTIYF
many	TRBV19	.	TRBJ1-6	TGTGCCAGTAGTATTTCGGGCAGGGGATCCTATAATTCACCCCTCCACTTT	CASSISGRGSYNSPLHF
many	TRBV9	TRBD1	TRBJ1-3	TGTGCCAGCAGCGTATGGGACAGGGGACCCTCTGGAAACACCATATATTTT	CASSVWDRGPSGNTIYF
many	TRBV10-2	TRBD2	TRBJ2-2	TGCGCCAGCAGTACGGCTAGCGGGAGGGTAACCGGGGAGCTGTTTTTT	CASSTASGRVTGELFF
many	TRBV29-1	TRBD1	TRBJ2-5	TGCAGCGTTGTACAGGGGGCCCAGGAGACCCAGTACTTC	CSVVQGAQETQYF
many	TRBV5-1	.	TRBJ2-3	TGCGCCAGCAGAGGGGCTACTAGCACAGATACGCAGTATTTT	CASRGATSTDTQYF
many	TRBV9	TRBD1	TRBJ2-6	TGTGCCAGCAGGCGGACAGGCTCTGGGGCCAACGTCCTGACTTTC	CASRRTGSGANVLTF
few	TRBV18	.	TRBJ1-2	TGTGCCAGCTCACCAGTCGGCCAGGCTGACTATGGCTACACCTTC	CASSPVGQADYGYTF
many	TRBV6-1	.	TRBJ1-3	TGTGCCAGCAGGTCAGGGGTTGGAAACACCATATATTTT	CASRSGVGNTIYF
many	TRBV2	TRBD1	TRBJ2-7	TGTGCCAGCAGTGAGGTTAGAGGGACAGGGATCTACGAGCAGTACTTC	CASSEVRGTGIYEQYF
many	TRBV9	TRBD2	TRBJ2-1	TGTGCCAGCAGCCTCGGACTAGCGGGAACGCCCTACAATGAGCAGTTCTTC	CASSLGLAGTPYNEQFF
many	TRBV7-3	.	TRBJ2-1	TGTGCCAGCAGCACAACGAAAGAGGGTGAGCAGTTCTTC	CASSTTKEGEQFF
many	TRBV10-1	TRBD1	TRBJ2-3	TGCGCCAGCAGTGGCGGGTGGGACAGGAGCACAGATACGCAGTATTTT	CASSGGWDRSTDTQYF
many	TRBV9	.	TRBJ1-5	TGTGCCAGCAGCCGGGAGGAGACTCAGCCCCAGCATTTT	CASSREETQPQHF
many	TRBV5-6	.	TRBJ2-5	TGTGCCAGCAGCTTCTTGTCCGCCGGGGAGGCCCAGTACTTC	CASSFLSAGEAQYF
many	TRBV5-4	TRBD1	TRBJ1-2	TGTGCCAGCAGCCCCGGACAGGCGTTGGTTAACTATGGCTACACCTTC	CASSPGQALVNYGYTF
many	TRBV10-3	TRBD1	TRBJ1-5	TGTGCCATCAGTGAGCCCGGACAGGGGGCCCGCAATCAGCCCCAGCATTTT	CAISEPGQGARNQPQHF
many	TRBV4-3	.	TRBJ1-2	TGCGCCAGCAGCCAAGTTGGAGGTGGCTACACCTTC	CASSQVGGGYTF
many	TRBV15	TRBD2	TRBJ2-4	TGTGCCACCAGCAGAACGAACCCGGGACTAGCGGGAAACATTCAGTACTTC	CATSRTNPGLAGNIQYF
few	TRBV5-1	.	TRBJ2-7	TGCGCCAGCAGCTTGGCCCCAGGGGTAAACTACGAGCAGTACTTC	CASSLAPGVNYEQYF
many	TRBV6-5	.	TRBJ1-5	TGTGCCAGCAGTTCTGACCAGAGGAGGCAGCCCCAGCATTTT	CASSSDQRRQPQHF
many	TRBV9	.	TRBJ2-3	TGTGCCAGCAGCGTAGGAGGGGGATCGACTAGCACAGATACGCAGTATTTT	CASSVGGGSTSTDTQYF
many	TRBV6-1	TRBD1	TRBJ2-2	TGTGCCAGCAGTGGGACCTCGGGACAGGGGGCGACCGGGGAGCTGTTTTTT	CASSGTSGQGATGELFF
many	TRBV7-9	TRBD1	TRBJ1-2	TGTGCCAGCAGCAGACAGGGGTATGGCTACACCTTC	CASSRQGYGYTF
many	TRBV19	.	TRBJ1-1	TGTGCCAGTAGTATAGCGCGGAACACTGAAGCTTTCTTT	CASSIARNTEAFF
many	TRBV5-6	.	TRBJ2-7	TGTGCCAGCAGCCCGCTATTAGCGGTTAGGTTCTACGAGCAGTACTTC	CASSPLLAVRFYEQYF
many	TRBV6-5	TRBD2	TRBJ2-5	TGTGCCAGCAGTTACTCAGCAGCGGGGGGTGGAGAGACCCAGTACTTC	CASSYSAAGGGETQYF
many	TRBV10-3	.	TRBJ2-2	TGTGCCTTGCGACAGCCAACCGGGGAGCTGTTTTTT	CALRQPTGELFF
many	TRBV2	.	TRBJ1-2	TGTGCCAGCAGTGTGACCCAGGGCAACTATGGCTACACCTTC	CASSVTQGNYGYTF
many	TRBV5-1	.	TRBJ1-3	TGCGCCAGCAGCTTGGAGGGGATCAGTGGAAACACCATATATTTT	CASSLEGISGNTIYF
many	TRBV19	.	TRBJ2-7	TGTGCCAGTAGCCCCACCAGGGGTGTGTACGAGCAGTACTTC	CASSPTRGVYEQYF
many	TRBV28	TRBD1	TRBJ1-4	TGTGCCAGCAGTGCGACAGGGGCTAATGAAAAACTGTTTTTT	CASSATGANEKLFF
many	TRBV7-9	.	TRBJ2-7	TGTGCCAGCAGCAGACCCAGGGCCGAGCAGTACTTC	CASSRPRAEQYF
many	TRBV28	.	TRBJ2-3	TGTGCCAGCAGGGGGTCCAGGGCACCTCCAGATACGCAGTATTTT	CASRGSRAPPDTQYF
many	TRBV11-2	.	TRBJ1-5	TGTGCCAGCAGTACAGGTTTCAATCAGCCCCAGCATTTT	CASSTGFNQPQHF
.	TRBV7-3	TRBD2	TRBJ2-2	TGTGCCAGCAGTACTGAGACTAGCAGCACCGGGGAGCTGTTTTTT	CASSTETSSTGELFF
many	TRBV6-5	.	TRBJ1-2	TGTGCCAGCGGACAACCTAACTATGGCTACACCTTC	CASGQPNYGYTF
many	TRBV6-5	.	TRBJ1-1	TGTGCCAGCAGTTACTCGATCACGTGGGCTACTGAAGCTTTCTTT	CASSYSITWATEAFF